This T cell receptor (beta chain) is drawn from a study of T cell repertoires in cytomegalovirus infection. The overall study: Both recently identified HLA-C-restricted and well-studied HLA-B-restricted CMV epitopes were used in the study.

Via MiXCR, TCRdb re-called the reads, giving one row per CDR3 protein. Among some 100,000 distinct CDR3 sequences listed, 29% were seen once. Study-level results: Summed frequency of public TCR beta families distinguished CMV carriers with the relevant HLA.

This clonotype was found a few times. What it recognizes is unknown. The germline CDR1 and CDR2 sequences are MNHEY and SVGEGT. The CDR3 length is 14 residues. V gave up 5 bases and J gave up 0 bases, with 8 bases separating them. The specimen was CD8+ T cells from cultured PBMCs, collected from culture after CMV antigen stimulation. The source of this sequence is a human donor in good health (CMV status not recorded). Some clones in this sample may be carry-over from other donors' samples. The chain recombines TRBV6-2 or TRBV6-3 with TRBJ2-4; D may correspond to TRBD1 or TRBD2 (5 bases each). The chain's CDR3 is CASSGTLAKNIQYF. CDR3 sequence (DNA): TGTGCCAGCAGTGGGACCCTAGCCAAAAACATTCAGTACTTC.